This T cell receptor (beta chain) was found in a study of blood T cell repertoires in COVID-19. The overall study: Samples of COVID-19 (acute and convalescent) were obtained from the United States, Italy and Spain.

Germline values: CDR1 GTSNPN, CDR2 SVGIG (reference sequence). Trimming shortened V by 0 bases and J by 5 bases, and 10 bases separated the two germline ends. The CDR3 totals 13 residues. This clone has a single count. The assay was immunoSEQ multiplex PCR, and TCRdb's table has in-frame clones only and misses some. The table records about 390,000 clones, 87% of them present only once. This chain connects TRBV30 to TRBJ1-2; D unresolved. What was sequenced was peripheral blood. This TCR was sampled from a woman between 55 and 75 years old with COVID-19, enrolled during active disease. CDR3 sequence (DNA): TGTGCCTGGAGTGTACAGACCTTTTATGGCTACACCTTC. This codes for CAWSVQTFYGYTF.